These 5 T cell receptor beta chains were all obtained from the same sample, sequenced in a study of blood T cells in healthy people across ages. A sample-barcoded 5' primer and a J-beta primer mix were used in a second PCR of about 7 to 11 cycles. TCRdb called the 5' RACE reads again in MiXCR, with one record for every CDR3 protein. Among approximately 600,000 distinct CDR3 sequences listed, roughly 53% were seen once. Source material: blood. Receptors originate from a man aged 55 to 70 in good health.

This clonotype appeared many times. V and J are TRBV7-2 and TRBJ2-5; D not resolved. Germline values: CDR1 SGHTA, CDR2 FQGNSA. V was clipped by 1 base and J by 5 bases, with 5 bases between them. This CDR3 has 12 residues. CDR3 DNA sequence: TGTGCCAGCAGCTTAGTATGGGAGACCCAGTACTTC. It codes for CASSLVWETQYF.

The V call is TRBV11-2, the J call TRBJ2-5; 7 bases line up with TRBD1. After removal of 1 base from V and 2 bases from J, the junction contained 16 bases not matched to a gene. The CDR3 sequence is 19 residues long. Germline values: CDR1 SGHAT, CDR2 FQNNGV. In DNA, the CDR3 is TGTGCCAGCAGCTTAGCACTCCCGGGACAGAGTTCCCTGCAAGAGACCCAGTACTTC. Its translation is CASSLALPGQSSLQETQYF.

The CDR3 sequence is CASSHPDRGNYGYTF. For the CDR3, the DNA is TGCGCCAGCAGCCATCCGGACAGGGGCAACTATGGCTACACCTTC. V gene TRBV4-1 combines with J gene TRBJ1-2, with 9 bases that match TRBD1. The V gene's germline CDR1 is MGHRA and CDR2 YSYEKL. V trimming: 3 bases; J trimming: 2 bases; junction bases outside the gene matches: 4. The CDR3 extends over 15 amino acids.

This CDR3 reads CASSESPGLSYEQYF. The DNA of the CDR3 is TGCGCCAGCAGTGAGTCGCCAGGCCTCTCCTACGAGCAGTACTTC. V usage is TRBV10-1 and J usage is TRBJ2-7; D is undetermined. CDR1 and CDR2 from the germline V gene are WNHNN and SYGVQD (reference sequence). The CDR3 loop spans 15 amino acids. The V end lost 0 bases, the J end lost 0 bases, and 9 bases lay between the germline ends.

V and J are TRBV10-3 and TRBJ1-1; the match to TRBD1 covers 8 bases. V dropped 1 base and J dropped 11; count of bases not matched to a gene: 18. Per germline, CDR1 ENHRY and CDR2 SYGVKD. The CDR3 loop spans 17 amino acids. Here the CDR3 reads CAISEYPGGEARSTAFF. CDR3 nucleotide sequence: TGTGCCATCAGTGAGTATCCAGGGGGCGAAGCTCGATCTACGGCTTTCTTT.